This passage covers 8 T cell receptor beta chains from one sample sequenced in a study of cytomegalovirus exposure and HLA in healthy donors. Profiled with immunoSEQ multiplex PCR; TCRdb holds only in-frame clones, not every one. This table holds some 250,000 clones, around 88% found once. What was sequenced was PBMCs. The receptors shown here come from a woman aged 25 to 39 in good health and CMV-seropositive.

The CDR3 region is CASSLDLWTSGSADTQYF. CDR3 sequence (DNA): TGTGCCAGCAGCTTAGACCTTTGGACTAGCGGGAGTGCAGATACGCAGTATTTT. The rearrangement uses TRBV7-2 and TRBJ2-3; 13 positions match TRBD2. With V trimmed by 1 base and J by 4 bases, 8 bases remained unmatched. The length of the CDR3 is 18 residues. The germline CDR1 and CDR2 sequences are SGHTA and FQGNSA.

J is TRBJ1-1 and V is TRBV29-1; 10 nucleotides match TRBD1. The CDR3 sequence is 16 residues long. Germline V gene lookup returns CDR1 SQVTM and CDR2 ANQGSEA. With V trimmed by 2 bases and J by 7 bases, 13 bases remained unmatched. Here the CDR3 reads CSVETPGGTGAFEAFF. In DNA form, the CDR3 reads TGCAGCGTTGAAACTCCTGGGGGGACAGGGGCGTTTGAAGCTTTCTTT.

A single count supports this clone. The V call is TRBV5-4, the J call TRBJ2-1; 10 positions match TRBD2. Germline CDR1 and CDR2: SGHNT and YYREEE (reference sequence). CDR3 length equals 16 residues. Unmatched junction bases numbered 1, after V lost 0 bases and J lost 1 base. Here the CDR3 reads CASSLGTSGSYNEQFF. The CDR3 DNA reads TGTGCCAGCAGCTTGGGGACTAGCGGATCCTACAATGAGCAGTTCTTC. Based on the CDR3 plus reference TRBV5-4 and TRBJ2-1, the full variable domain is ETGVTQSPTHLIKTRGQQVTLRCSSQSGHNTVSWYQQALGQGPQFIFQYYREEENGRGNFPPRFSGLQFPNYSSELNVNALELDDSALYLCASSLGTSGSYNEQFFGPGTRLTVL.

The rearrangement joins TRBV6-5 to TRBJ2-1; D gene ambiguous. This CDR3 has 13 amino acids. From germline, CDR1 is MNHEY and CDR2 SVGAGI. The V gene lost 0 bases and the J gene lost 9 bases, with 9 bases spanning the gap. CDR3 sequence reads: CASSYSRTGEQFF. Written as DNA, the CDR3 is TGTGCCAGCAGTTACTCGAGAACGGGTGAGCAGTTCTTC.

The chain is built from TRBV4-2 and TRBJ2-7; 8 bases are a match to TRBD2. In germline, CDR1 is LGHNA, CDR2 YNFKEQ. The V gene end was trimmed by 1 base and the J gene end by 1 base; junction bases not matched to a gene: 6. This CDR3 has 16 residues. CDR3 in amino acids: CASSQVTGRASYEQYF. The DNA of the CDR3 is TGTGCCAGCAGCCAAGTTACCGGGAGGGCGTCCTACGAGCAGTACTTC.

The rearrangement uses TRBV5-4 and TRBJ2-3; 9 nucleotides align to TRBD2. Unmatched junction bases numbered 3, after V lost 4 bases and J lost 0 bases. Germline V gene sequence: CDR1 SGHNT, CDR2 YYREEE (reference sequence). The CDR3 is 15 residues long. CDR3 in amino acids: CASSASGTSTDTQYF. The CDR3 DNA is TGTGCCAGCAGCGCTAGCGGGACTAGCACAGATACGCAGTATTTT. The full variable domain, its missing parts supplied by reference TRBV5-4 and TRBJ2-3, is ETGVTQSPTHLIKTRGQQVTLRCSSQSGHNTVSWYQQALGQGPQFIFQYYREEENGRGNFPPRFSGLQFPNYSSELNVNALELDDSALYLCASSASGTSTDTQYFGPGTRLTVL.

The chain is built from TRBV27 and TRBJ1-2; 10 bases match TRBD1. Trimming cost V 4 bases and J 2 bases; bases outside gene matches: 7. The CDR3 loop spans 16 amino acids. Germline V gives CDR1 MNHEY, CDR2 SMNVEV (reference sequence). CDR3 bases: TGTGCCAGCAGTTCCCTGAGACAGGGGGCGAACTATGGCTACACCTTC. Translation gives CASSSLRQGANYGYTF.

V usage is TRBV13 and J usage is TRBJ2-5; D gene unclear. V was pared by 0 bases and J by 6 bases, with 5 bases between. Germline V gene lookup returns CDR1 PRHDT and CDR2 FYEKMQ (reference sequence). This CDR3 spans 12 amino acids. CDR3 sequence: CASSLGWQTQYF. The CDR3 coding sequence is TGTGCCAGCAGCTTAGGATGGCAGACCCAGTACTTC.